This passage covers 14 T cell receptor beta chains from one sample sequenced in a study of shared T cell receptors in the human thymus. The repertoire was sequenced with immunoSEQ multiplex PCR; TCRdb's copy has only in-frame clones and lacks some. The sample lists some 660,000 clones, around 87% occurring once. This same sample was also taken into another study, of human thymus T cells.

The sequenced material came from thymocytes. These receptors all stem from a boy under two years old with a congenital heart defect.

This clone was seen only once. This sequence joins TRBV18 and TRBJ2-1; TRBD1 aligns across 7 bases. Germline V gene data show CDR1 as KGHSH and CDR2 as LQKENI. This CDR3 has 15 amino acids. Trimming took 7 bases from V and 4 from J; bases not matched to a gene: 10. CDR3 region: CASFGPGQEYNEQFF. The DNA of the CDR3 is TGTGCCAGCTTTGGGCCCGGACAGGAGTACAATGAGCAGTTCTTC. The entire variable domain, with the rest obtained from reference TRBV18 and TRBJ2-1, is as follows: NAGVMQNPRHLVRRRGQEARLRCSPMKGHSHVYWYRQLPEEGLKFMVYLQKENIIDESGMPKERFSAEFPKEGPSILRIQQVVRGDSAAYFCASFGPGQEYNEQFFGPGTRLTVL.

Concerning this clone itself: Mismatch with germline at one junction end may stem from a read error. In the same sample, other DNA sequences code for this CDR3. The rearrangement uses TRBV5-6 and TRBJ1-6; 7 nucleotides match TRBD1. This CDR3 has 13 residues. Germline V gene sequence: CDR1 SGHDT, CDR2 YYEEEE. In DNA, the CDR3 is TGTGCCAGCAGCTCGACAGGGAATTCCCCCCTCCACTTT. It is translated as CASSSTGNSPLHF.

This clone was counted between two and nine times. This chain uses TRBV4-3 with TRBJ1-3; 9 nucleotides match TRBD1. The J segment lost 0 bases and the V segment lost 0 bases, leaving 3 bases of the junction unmatched. This CDR3 contains 17 residues. CDR1 and CDR2 (germline): LGHNA, YSLEER. The CDR3 loop reads CASSQEAQGASGNTIYF. As DNA, the CDR3 is TGCGCCAGCAGCCAAGAGGCACAGGGGGCCTCTGGAAACACCATATATTTT.

This chain links TRBV27 with TRBJ2-3; perhaps TRBD2 as D (6 bases). This CDR3 is built from 18 residues. In germline, CDR1 is MNHEY, CDR2 SMNVEV (reference sequence). The ends were cut back, 7 bases at V and 3 bases at J, with 26 bases in the middle. As DNA, the CDR3 is TGTGCCAGCACCAATAAAAGTGCTAGCGCTAGAAGGACAGATACGCAGTATTTT. The encoded protein is CASTNKSASARRTDTQYF.

Concerning this clone: This specimen includes other DNA sequences encoding the same CDR3. This rearrangement joins TRBV13 to TRBJ1-1, with TRBD1 identical over 7 bases. V shed 1 base, J shed 1 base, and the junction held 3 bases outside the gene matches. There are 15 residues in the CDR3. CDR1 PRHDT and CDR2 FYEKMQ come from the germline V gene (reference sequence). This CDR3 is CASSLEGQKNTEAFF. DNA of the CDR3: TGTGCCAGCAGCTTAGAGGGACAGAAGAACACTGAAGCTTTCTTT.

The chain carries TRBV5-5 and TRBJ1-2, with TRBD1 as a possible D gene (5 bases). Germline-derived CDR1 and CDR2 are SGHKS and YYEKEE (reference sequence). CDR3 length: 13 amino acids. Trimming removed 0 bases from V and 8 bases from J, with 11 bases in between. CDR3 protein: CASSLETDSGYTF. The CDR3 coding sequence is TGTGCCAGCAGCTTGGAGACAGATTCGGGCTACACCTTC.

The chain employs TRBV7-9 and TRBJ2-5, with 7 positions matching TRBD1. J was trimmed by 4 bases and V by 2 bases; bases with no gene match: 4. The V gene's germline CDR1 is SEHNR and CDR2 FQNEAQ (reference sequence). CDR3 length: 14 residues. For the CDR3, the DNA is TGTGCCAGCAGCTTACGATCAGGGGGAGAGACCCAGTACTTC. Amino acids: CASSLRSGGETQYF. The variable domain in full, completed from reference TRBV7-9 and TRBJ2-5, reads DTGVSQNPRHKITKRGQNVTFRCDPISEHNRLYWYRQTLGQGPEFLTYFQNEAQLEKSRLLSDRFSAERPKGSFSTLEIQRTEQGDSAMYLCASSLRSGGETQYFGPGTRLLVL.

The V and J genes are TRBV25-1 and TRBJ1-1; 7 positions match TRBD1. The length of the CDR3 is 15 residues. Germline CDR1 is MGHDK and CDR2 is SYGVNS. With V trimmed by 1 base and J by 3 bases, 5 bases remained unmatched. The CDR3 region is CASSESGTAHTEAFF. CDR3 bases: TGTGCCAGCAGTGAATCGGGGACAGCTCACACTGAAGCTTTCTTT.

The chain joins TRBV27 to TRBJ2-2, with 8 bases matching TRBD2. The CDR3 length is 17 residues. Germline V lookup: CDR1 MNHEY, CDR2 SMNVEV (reference sequence). Trimming took 3 bases from V and 6 from J; bases not matched to a gene: 12. Here the CDR3 DNA reads TGTGCCAGCAGTTTCAGAGGACGGGAGGGCGTCGCCGGGGAGCTGTTTTTT. Amino acid sequence: CASSFRGREGVAGELFF.

The chain recombines TRBV10-3 with TRBJ1-1, with 8 bases identical to TRBD1. V lost 4 bases, J lost 1 base, and 5 bases stayed unmatched. This CDR3 region has 15 residues. CDR1 is ENHRY, CDR2 SYGVKD, per germline. CDR3: CAISASGGWNTEAFF. In nucleotides, the CDR3 is TGTGCCATCAGTGCGTCAGGGGGCTGGAACACTGAAGCTTTCTTT.

The V gene is TRBV30, the J gene TRBJ2-7; D gene uncertain. Per germline, CDR1 GTSNPN and CDR2 SVGIG (reference sequence). V lost 3 bases, J lost 3 bases, and 18 bases lay in between. This CDR3 spans 15 amino acids. The CDR3 sequence: CAWSQRRRQNYEQYF. CDR3 in DNA: TGTGCCTGGAGCCAACGACGGCGACAAAACTACGAGCAGTACTTC.

The CDR3 sequence: CAISGGGGYTF. Written as DNA, the CDR3 is TGTGCCATCAGTGGAGGAGGCGGCTACACCTTC. This chain connects TRBV10-3 to TRBJ1-2; D is unclear. Trimming took 4 bases from V and 8 from J, leaving 8 bases between them. The CDR3 spans 11 residues. The germline gives CDR1 ENHRY, CDR2 SYGVKD.

This chain links TRBV11-2 with TRBJ2-1; 7 bases match TRBD2. CDR1 and CDR2 (germline): SGHAT, FQNNGV. After removal of 5 bases from V and 3 bases from J, the junction contained 7 bases not matched to a gene. This CDR3 has 15 residues. The CDR3 DNA sequence: TGTGCCAGCAGCCCCCGGGGCGGGAGCTACAATGAGCAGTTCTTC. Its protein is CASSPRGGSYNEQFF.

The V and J genes are TRBV25-1 and TRBJ1-1; possibly TRBD1 for D (6 bases). V shed 3 bases and J shed 0 bases, with 11 bases lying between them. This CDR3 spans 15 amino acids. CDR1 is MGHDK, CDR2 SYGVNS, per germline. This chain's CDR3 is CASSDTGQLNTEAFF. Here the CDR3 DNA reads TGTGCCAGCAGTGACACCGGACAGTTGAACACTGAAGCTTTCTTT.